Sequencing of this TCR beta chain was carried out in a study of shared clonotypes between healthy human individuals. At the level of the study: Per donor, three plates held CD4 naive cells, three held CD4 memory, two held CD8 naive and one held CD8 memory. Study findings and constraints: Some naive CD4 clonotypes, roughly 4.8%, turned up in common across a handful of donors.

This CDR3 has 16 residues. Germline V gene lookup returns CDR1 SGHVS and CDR2 FQNEAQ. V was shortened by 2 bases and J by 0 bases, with 11 bases between the two germline ends. Each donor was a Caucasian adult residing in Nashville, Tennessee. Negatively enriched CD4+ T cells were divided by CD45RA into naive and memory. Of note for this clone: As yet, its antigen is unknown.

Profiling relied on immunoSEQ multiplex PCR, and the TCRdb table lists in-frame clones only, not all of them. The top ten clones hold approximately 0.13% of a sample with 2,100,000 or so clones, more than 90% of them seen once. This sequence was found in a man younger than 35 in good health. The sample was naive CD4+ T cells sorted from blood. Subset specified: CD45RA+ positively selected. The J gene is TRBJ1-3, the V gene TRBV7-8; D is undetermined. CDR3 amino acids: CASSLFSGSSGNTIYF. The CDR3 coding sequence is TGTGCCAGCAGCTTATTCAGCGGAAGCTCTGGAAACACCATATATTTT.